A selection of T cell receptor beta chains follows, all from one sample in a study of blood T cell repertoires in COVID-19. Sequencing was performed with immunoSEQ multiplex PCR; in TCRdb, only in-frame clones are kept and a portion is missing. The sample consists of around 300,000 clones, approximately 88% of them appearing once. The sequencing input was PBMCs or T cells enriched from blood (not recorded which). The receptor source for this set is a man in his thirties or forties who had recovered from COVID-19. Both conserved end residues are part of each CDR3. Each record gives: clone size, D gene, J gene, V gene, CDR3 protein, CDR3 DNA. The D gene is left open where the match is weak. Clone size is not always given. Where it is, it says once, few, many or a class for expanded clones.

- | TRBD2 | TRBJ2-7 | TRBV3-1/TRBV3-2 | CASRGAGLAGTYEQYF | TGTGCCAGCAGGGGGGCGGGACTAGCCGGAACCTACGAGCAGTACTTC
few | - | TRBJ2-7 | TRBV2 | CASSVGVTDEQYF | TGTGCCAGCAGTGTCGGGGTAACGGACGAGCAGTACTTC
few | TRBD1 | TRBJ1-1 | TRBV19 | CASSRPGQGGDEAFF | TGTGCCAGTAGCCGCCCGGGACAGGGGGGGGATGAAGCTTTCTTT
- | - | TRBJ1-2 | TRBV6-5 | CASRGTGSYGYTF | TGTGCCAGCAGAGGAACAGGGAGCTATGGCTACACCTTC
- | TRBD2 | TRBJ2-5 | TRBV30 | CAWRRPGTSEGTQYF | TGTGCCTGGAGAAGACCCGGGACTAGCGAGGGGACCCAGTACTTC
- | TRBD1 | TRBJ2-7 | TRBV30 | CAWSGGTGIYEQYF | TGTGCCTGGAGTGGGGGGACAGGGATCTACGAGCAGTACTTC
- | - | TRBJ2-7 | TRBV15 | CATSRDLQGYEQYF | TGTGCCACCAGCAGAGACCTACAGGGATACGAGCAGTACTTC
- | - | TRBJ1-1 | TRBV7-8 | CASCEYHDPNTEAFF | TGTGCCAGCTGCGAATATCATGATCCGAACACTGAAGCTTTCTTT
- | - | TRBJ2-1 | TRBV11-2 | CASSSTPGNEQFF | TGTGCCAGCAGCTCCACCCCGGGTAATGAGCAGTTCTTC
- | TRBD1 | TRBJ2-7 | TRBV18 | CASSADRGYYEQYF | TGTGCCAGCTCAGCGGACAGGGGTTACTACGAGCAGTACTTC
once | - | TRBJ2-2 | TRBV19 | CASSQQQGGANTGELFF | TGTGCCAGTAGCCAACAGCAGGGCGGGGCGAACACCGGGGAGCTGTTTTTT
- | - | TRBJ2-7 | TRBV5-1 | CASTLAGLSYEQYF | TGCGCCAGCACCCTTGCGGGACTCTCCTACGAGCAGTACTTC
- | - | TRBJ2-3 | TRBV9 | CASSVDGLESTDTQYF | TGTGCCAGCAGCGTAGACGGACTCGAAAGCACAGATACGCAGTATTTT
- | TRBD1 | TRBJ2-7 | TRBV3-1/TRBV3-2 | CASSDRAYYEQYF | TGTGCCAGCAGCGACAGGGCCTACTACGAGCAGTACTTC
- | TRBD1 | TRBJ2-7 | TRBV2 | CASSDPLGQGSHEQYF | TGTGCCAGCAGTGATCCCCTTGGACAGGGGTCCCACGAGCAGTACTTC
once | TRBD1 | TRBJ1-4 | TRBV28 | CASSQGQDEKLFF | TGTGCCAGCAGCCAAGGACAGGATGAAAAACTGTTTTTT
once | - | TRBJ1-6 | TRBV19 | CASSSAAGISPLHF | TGTGCCAGTTCGTCGGCTGCGGGGATTTCACCCCTCCACTTT
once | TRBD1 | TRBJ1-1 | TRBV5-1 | CASSSGTANSEAFF | TGCGCCAGCAGCTCGGGGACAGCGAATTCTGAAGCTTTCTTT
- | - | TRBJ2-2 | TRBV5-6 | CASSFPSTGELFF | TGTGCCAGCAGCTTCCCGAGCACCGGGGAGCTGTTTTTT
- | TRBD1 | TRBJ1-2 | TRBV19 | CASSTSTGGFTGYTF | TGTGCCAGTAGTACTTCGACAGGGGGATTCACTGGCTACACCTTC
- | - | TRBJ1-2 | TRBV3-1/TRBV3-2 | CASSQEGMEEPGYGYTF | TGTGCCAGCAGCCAAGAGGGGATGGAGGAGCCCGGATATGGCTACACCTTC
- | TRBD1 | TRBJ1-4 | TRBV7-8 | CASSSGQGAWEKLFF | TGTGCCAGCAGCTCCGGACAGGGGGCGTGGGAAAAACTGTTTTTT
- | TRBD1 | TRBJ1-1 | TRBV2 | CASSRDRANTEAFF | TGTGCCAGCAGCAGGGACAGGGCGAACACTGAAGCTTTCTTT
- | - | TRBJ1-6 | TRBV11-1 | CASSINGVSPLHF | TGTGCCAGCAGCATAAACGGGGTCTCACCCCTCCACTTT
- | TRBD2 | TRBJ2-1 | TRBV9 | CASSVVGGGSEQFF | TGTGCCAGCAGCGTAGTAGGCGGGGGATCAGAGCAGTTCTTC
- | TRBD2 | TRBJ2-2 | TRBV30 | CAWRAQRGPGELFF | TGTGCCTGGAGGGCCCAGCGGGGGCCCGGGGAGCTGTTTTTT